This is a list of T cell receptor beta chains from one sample in a study of shared clonotypes between healthy human individuals. Profiling relied on immunoSEQ multiplex PCR, and the TCRdb table lists in-frame clones only, not all of them. This sample has around 940,000 clones, with approximately 80% found just once. The sample consisted of memory CD4+ T cells sorted from blood. The receptors shown here come from a man in his late teens or twenties in good health. The CDR3 runs from the conserved cysteine through the conserved F or W. The D gene is left open where the match is weak.

cdr3_length: 16
d_call: TRBD1
v_call: TRBV30
j_call: TRBJ2-5
cdr3_aa: CAWGDPGTGADETQYF

cdr3_length: 16
d_call: .
v_call: TRBV7-8
j_call: TRBJ1-6
cdr3_aa: CASSLGSARPNSPLHF

cdr3_length: 14
d_call: TRBD2
v_call: TRBV7-2
j_call: TRBJ2-7
cdr3_aa: CASTQGLAGGEQYF

cdr3_length: 15
d_call: TRBD1
v_call: TRBV7-2
j_call: TRBJ1-1
cdr3_aa: CASSLAPGQGAEAFF

cdr3_length: 16
d_call: .
v_call: TRBV4-1
j_call: TRBJ1-1
cdr3_aa: CASSQERGKGNTEAFF

cdr3_length: 13
d_call: .
v_call: TRBV10-3
j_call: TRBJ1-6
cdr3_aa: CATGEGMVSPLHF

cdr3_length: 16
d_call: TRBD1
v_call: TRBV27
j_call: TRBJ1-5
cdr3_aa: CASSPRTGGGNQPQHF

cdr3_length: 15
d_call: .
v_call: TRBV18
j_call: TRBJ1-1
cdr3_aa: CASSPQLQVGTEAFF

cdr3_length: 12
d_call: .
v_call: TRBV2
j_call: TRBJ1-1
cdr3_aa: CASSPFYTEAFF

cdr3_length: 13
d_call: TRBD2
v_call: TRBV7-7
j_call: TRBJ2-2
cdr3_aa: CASSLAGNGELFF

cdr3_length: 15
d_call: .
v_call: TRBV6-1
j_call: TRBJ1-1
cdr3_aa: CASSRDPRKGTEAFF

cdr3_length: 12
d_call: .
v_call: TRBV5-1
j_call: TRBJ2-7
cdr3_aa: CASWDGSYEQYF

cdr3_length: 15
d_call: .
v_call: TRBV19
j_call: TRBJ2-2
cdr3_aa: CASSIGTVGTGELFF

cdr3_length: 14
d_call: TRBD1
v_call: TRBV25-1
j_call: TRBJ2-7
cdr3_aa: CASSEFRGLNEQYF

cdr3_length: 13
d_call: .
v_call: TRBV30
j_call: TRBJ1-4
cdr3_aa: CACKGKGYEKLFF

cdr3_length: 15
d_call: TRBD2
v_call: TRBV30
j_call: TRBJ2-5
cdr3_aa: CAWSPLAGGSETQYF

cdr3_length: 15
d_call: TRBD1
v_call: TRBV30
j_call: TRBJ1-5
cdr3_aa: CAWSVDGTGSQPQHF

cdr3_length: 16
d_call: .
v_call: TRBV5-4
j_call: TRBJ2-1
cdr3_aa: CASSLAGGGIYNEQFF

cdr3_length: 15
d_call: .
v_call: TRBV28
j_call: TRBJ2-4
cdr3_aa: CASSSMGRQEDIQYF

cdr3_length: 16
d_call: .
v_call: TRBV5-1
j_call: TRBJ1-6
cdr3_aa: CASSSTQGYSGSPLHF

cdr3_length: 12
d_call: TRBD1
v_call: TRBV10-3
j_call: TRBJ2-3
cdr3_aa: CAIQQGADTQYF

cdr3_length: 16
d_call: .
v_call: TRBV15
j_call: TRBJ2-6
cdr3_aa: CATSRASHSGANVLTF

cdr3_length: 16
d_call: TRBD1
v_call: TRBV7-2
j_call: TRBJ1-2
cdr3_aa: CASSFEFTGAPRGYTF

cdr3_length: 17
d_call: .
v_call: TRBV15
j_call: TRBJ2-5
cdr3_aa: CATSRDGAQRELETQYF

cdr3_length: 17
d_call: TRBD1
v_call: TRBV7-2
j_call: TRBJ1-3
cdr3_aa: CASSLGGTVLAGNTIYF

cdr3_length: 16
d_call: .
v_call: TRBV5-6
j_call: TRBJ2-1
cdr3_aa: CASSFIGLGRDNEQFF

cdr3_length: 15
d_call: .
v_call: TRBV10-3
j_call: TRBJ1-6
cdr3_aa: CAISEGGILNSPLHF

cdr3_length: 15
d_call: TRBD2
v_call: TRBV30
j_call: TRBJ2-1
cdr3_aa: CAWSRAGGPVNEQFF

cdr3_length: 15
d_call: .
v_call: TRBV5-6
j_call: TRBJ2-5
cdr3_aa: CASSLGPPSIETQYF

cdr3_length: 14
d_call: TRBD1
v_call: TRBV6-1
j_call: TRBJ1-2
cdr3_aa: CASSPDRGLYGYTF

cdr3_length: 14
d_call: TRBD1
v_call: TRBV6-6
j_call: TRBJ2-7
cdr3_aa: CASKTGGGGDEQYF

cdr3_length: 15
d_call: .
v_call: TRBV6-4
j_call: TRBJ2-6
cdr3_aa: CASSEGSSGANVLTF

cdr3_length: 15
d_call: TRBD1
v_call: TRBV5-6
j_call: TRBJ2-7
cdr3_aa: CASEETGTGAYEQYF

cdr3_length: 14
d_call: TRBD1
v_call: TRBV28
j_call: TRBJ2-7
cdr3_aa: CASSFRDRGPQQYF